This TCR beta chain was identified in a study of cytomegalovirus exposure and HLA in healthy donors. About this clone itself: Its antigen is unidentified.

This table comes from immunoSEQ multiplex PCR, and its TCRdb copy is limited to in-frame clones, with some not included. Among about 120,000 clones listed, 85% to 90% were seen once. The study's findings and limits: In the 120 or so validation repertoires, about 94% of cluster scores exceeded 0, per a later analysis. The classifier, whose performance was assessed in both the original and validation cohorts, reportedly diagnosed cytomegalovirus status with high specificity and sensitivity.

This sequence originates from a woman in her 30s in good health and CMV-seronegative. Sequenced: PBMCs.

The CDR3 reads CASSGTEYTGELFF. In nucleotides, the CDR3 is TGCGCCAGCAGCGGGACAGAGTACACCGGGGAGCTGTTTTTT. V and J are TRBV5-1 and TRBJ2-2; 7 bases are shared with TRBD1. The CDR3 totals 14 residues. Germline V gene data show CDR1 as SGHRS and CDR2 as YFSETQ. Germline trimming cut 4 bases from V and 3 bases from J; bases unmatched to any gene: 3.